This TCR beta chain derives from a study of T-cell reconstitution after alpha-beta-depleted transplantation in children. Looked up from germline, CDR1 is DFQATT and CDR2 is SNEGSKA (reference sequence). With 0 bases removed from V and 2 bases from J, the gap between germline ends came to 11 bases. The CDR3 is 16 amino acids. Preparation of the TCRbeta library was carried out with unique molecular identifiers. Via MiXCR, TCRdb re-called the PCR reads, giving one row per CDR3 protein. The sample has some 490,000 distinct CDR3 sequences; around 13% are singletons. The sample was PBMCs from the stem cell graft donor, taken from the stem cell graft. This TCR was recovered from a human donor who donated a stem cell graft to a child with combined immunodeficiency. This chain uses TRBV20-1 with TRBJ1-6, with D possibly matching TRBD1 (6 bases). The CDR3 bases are TGCAGTGCTAGAGATCTCGGGGGCACCTATAATTCACCCCTCCACTTT. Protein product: CSARDLGGTYNSPLHF.